The 23 T cell receptor beta chains in this list originate from one sample, sequenced in a study of CD8 T cells in ankylosing spondylitis. No antigen has been identified for these receptors. General study points: Ankylosing spondylitis blood appeared to carry a characteristic TCR beta motif of several highly homologous variants.

From the 5' RACE reads, TCRdb called clonotypes with MiXCR, one entry per CDR3 protein. Among about 480,000 distinct CDR3 sequences listed, over 15% were seen once. What was sequenced was blood, either unsorted or a sorted T cell fraction (not recorded which). These receptors originate from a male donor with ankylosing spondylitis.

The chain joins TRBV7-2 to TRBJ2-2; D may match TRBD1 or TRBD2 (5 bases each). Trimming took off 6 bases at V and 8 bases at J, with 16 bases between the two ends. The V gene's germline CDR1 is SGHTA and CDR2 FQGNSA. This CDR3 has 14 amino acids. The CDR3 loop reads CASSRTPGAGELFF. The CDR3 coding sequence is TGTGCCAGCAGTCGGACCCCCGGGGCGGGGGAGCTGTTTTTT. The full variable domain, rest sourced from reference TRBV7-2 and TRBJ2-2, is GAGVSQSPSNKVTEKGKDVELRCDPISGHTALYWYRQSLGQGLEFLIYFQGNSAPDKSGLPSDRFSAERTGGSVSTLTIQRTQQEDSAVYLCASSRTPGAGELFFGEGSRLTVL.

This clonotype appeared a few times. The genes are TRBV7-2 and TRBJ2-7; no firm D call. This CDR3 has 13 residues. Germline loops: CDR1 SGHTA, CDR2 FQGNSA. The V gene lost 5 bases and the J gene lost 0 bases, with 8 bases spanning the gap. CDR3 sequence reads: CASSQANSYEQYF. DNA of the CDR3: TGTGCCAGCAGCCAGGCTAACTCCTACGAGCAGTACTTC.

This clonotype was counted between two and nine times. The chain uses TRBV24-1 and TRBJ2-1; no clear D gene. CDR3 length: 13 amino acids. Trimming removed 3 bases from V and 10 bases from J, with 12 bases in between. Germline V CDR1 and CDR2: KGHDR, SFDVKD. CDR3 amino acids: CATSDQNSWEQFF. Here the CDR3 DNA reads TGTGCCACCAGTGATCAGAATTCCTGGGAGCAGTTCTTC.

This clonotype was observed at least ten times. CDR3: CSASLGQGRYF. The CDR3 DNA sequence: TGCAGTGCTAGTTTGGGGCAGGGAAGGTATTTT. V is TRBV20-1 and J is TRBJ2-3, with D tentatively TRBD1 (5 bases). The CDR3 totals 11 residues. The V and J ends lost 3 bases and 14 bases respectively, with 15 bases between them. Germline V gene lookup returns CDR1 DFQATT and CDR2 SNEGSKA (reference sequence).

This clonotype was recorded at least ten times. The chain uses TRBV6-6 and TRBJ2-1, with D hard to call. CDR1 is MNHNY, CDR2 SVGAGI, per germline (reference sequence). This CDR3 spans 13 amino acids. The V end lost 5 bases, the J end lost 4 bases, and 9 bases lay between the germline ends. CDR3: CASSRLGYNEQFF. CDR3 coding DNA: TGTGCCAGCAGTAGGTTGGGTTACAATGAGCAGTTCTTC.

V is TRBV12-3 or TRBV12-4 and J is TRBJ2-7, with 11 positions matching TRBD2. V dropped 6 bases and J dropped 0; count of bases not matched to a gene: 1. The length of the CDR3 is 14 residues. CDR3 nucleotides: TGTGCCAGCAGGACTAGCGGGACCTCCTACGAGCAGTACTTC. The encoded protein is CASRTSGTSYEQYF.

V usage is TRBV7-3 and J usage is TRBJ2-3, with D maybe TRBD2 (5 bases). Trimming cost V 5 bases and J 11 bases, with 14 bases left between them. In germline, CDR1 is SGHTA, CDR2 FQGTGA. The CDR3 covers 12 residues. The CDR3 bases are TGTGCCAGCAGCGCAGTCGAGGGAGTGCAGTATTTT. Protein product: CASSAVEGVQYF.

This clonotype came up a few times. This chain connects TRBV12-3 or TRBV12-4 to TRBJ2-1; TRBD2 matches at 13 bases. The CDR3 has 15 amino acids. V dropped 4 bases and J dropped 6; count of bases not matched to a gene: 3. In DNA form, the CDR3 reads TGTGCCAGCAGTTCGGGACTAGCGGGACCCAATGAGCAGTTCTTC. Protein: CASSSGLAGPNEQFF.

This chain links TRBV20-1 with TRBJ1-4; D unresolved. Deletions cut 6 bases from V and 4 bases from J, with 9 bases between. This CDR3 is 12 amino acids long. CDR1 and CDR2 (germline): DFQATT, SNEGSKA (reference sequence). The CDR3 reads CSARSDNEKLFF. CDR3 bases: TGCAGTGCACGCAGTGATAATGAAAAACTGTTTTTT.

This chain uses TRBV29-1 with TRBJ1-1, with D maybe TRBD1 (6 bases). The CDR3 is 13 residues long. V lost 5 bases and J 1 base, leaving 11 bases between the germline ends. The germline V gene has CDR1 SQVTM and CDR2 ANQGSEA. The CDR3 nucleotides read TGCAGCGTTAGCGGGACACAGAACACTGAAGCTTTCTTT. This sequence encodes CSVSGTQNTEAFF.

This clonotype was seen a handful of times. The chain couples TRBV5-6 to TRBJ2-2; 8 bases match TRBD2. The CDR3 runs 15 residues. Trimming at V came to 0 bases and at J to 6 bases, leaving 4 bases not matched to a gene. Germline V lookup: CDR1 SGHDT, CDR2 YYEEEE. As DNA, the CDR3 is TGTGCCAGCAGCTTGGTTGGGACTAGTCCCGGGGAGCTGTTTTTT. Its translation: CASSLVGTSPGELFF.

This clonotype has a handful of counts. The chain links TRBV6-1 to TRBJ1-1; unclear D gene. Trimming removed 5 bases at V and 4 bases at J, with 14 bases between. Germline V gene lookup returns CDR1 MNHNS and CDR2 SASEGT. This CDR3 has 14 amino acids. The CDR3 loop reads CASSTTLVGTEAFF. In nucleotides, the CDR3 is TGTGCCAGCAGTACAACACTCGTCGGCACTGAAGCTTTCTTT.

This clonotype was seen only a few times. The rearrangement joins TRBV29-1 to TRBJ2-1, with 10 bases matching TRBD2. The CDR3 is 17 residues long. The germline V gene has CDR1 SQVTM and CDR2 ANQGSEA. Losses at the gene ends were 5 bases for V and 10 bases for J; bases not matched to a gene: 20. The CDR3 coding sequence is TGCAGCGTTATATCCTTCCCTAGCGGGGGTACCCCCCGGGAGCAGTTCTTC. It is translated as CSVISFPSGGTPREQFF.

V usage is TRBV6-1 and J usage is TRBJ2-1, with 9 bases fitting TRBD1. After removal of 6 bases from V and 4 bases from J, the junction contained 7 bases not matched to a gene. The CDR3 runs to 15 residues. Germline CDR1 is MNHNS and CDR2 is SASEGT. In nucleotides, the CDR3 is TGTGCCAGCAGCAATTCCGGGACAGGGTACAATGAGCAGTTCTTC. Protein product: CASSNSGTGYNEQFF.

V usage is TRBV20-1 and J usage is TRBJ1-5; 8 bases are shared with TRBD1. The CDR3 has 14 amino acids. V lost 4 bases and J lost 6; bases outside the gene matches: 8. Germline assignment: CDR1 DFQATT and CDR2 SNEGSKA (reference sequence). The CDR3 is CSAKITGGGQPQHF. The CDR3 bases are TGCAGTGCTAAAATTACAGGGGGAGGTCAGCCCCAGCATTTT.

CDR3 nucleotides: TGCAGCGTTGAAGTACTAGCGGGGGGCCGGGAGACCCAGTACTTC. Translated, it gives CSVEVLAGGRETQYF. The chain couples TRBV29-1 to TRBJ2-5; TRBD2 agrees at 12 bases. The J segment lost 5 bases and the V segment lost 1 base, leaving 5 bases of the junction unmatched. Germline V gene sequence: CDR1 SQVTM, CDR2 ANQGSEA. The CDR3 is made up of 15 amino acids. Using reference TRBV29-1 and TRBJ2-5 for the parts outside the CDR3, the full variable domain is SAVISQKPSRDICQRGTSLTIQCQVDSQVTMMFWYRQQPGQSLTLIATANQGSEATYESGFVIDKFPISRPNLTFSTLTVSNMSPEDSSIYLCSVEVLAGGRETQYFGPGTRLLVL.

The chain joins TRBV30 to TRBJ2-3; TRBD1 is a possible D gene (6 bases). Deletions cut 0 bases from V and 4 bases from J, with 11 bases between. Germline V gene sequence: CDR1 GTSNPN, CDR2 SVGIG (reference sequence). The CDR3 totals 14 residues. CDR3 nucleotide sequence: TGTGCCTGGAGTGTGTCAGGGGCGGCAGATACGCAGTATTTT. This translates into CAWSVSGAADTQYF.

Only a few counts were recorded for this clonotype. This rearrangement joins TRBV3-1 to TRBJ2-5; 12 nucleotides line up with TRBD2. This CDR3 comprises 16 residues. J lost 4 bases, V lost 3 bases, and 6 bases had no gene match. Germline V gives CDR1 LGHDT, CDR2 YNNKEL (reference sequence). CDR3: CASSQLAGGPRETQYF. The CDR3 nucleotides read TGTGCCAGCAGCCAGCTAGCGGGAGGGCCTCGAGAGACCCAGTACTTC.

The V call is TRBV5-1, the J call TRBJ2-1; D ambiguous. Germline CDR1 SGHRS, CDR2 YFSETQ. V shed 0 bases and J shed 7 bases, with 8 bases lying between them. The CDR3 runs 13 residues. The CDR3 DNA follows: TGCGCCAGCAGCTTGGATGGGGTGAATGAGCAGTTCTTC. This gives the protein CASSLDGVNEQFF.

The chain carries TRBV28 and TRBJ2-7; D is perhaps TRBD2 (6 bases). Germline CDR1 reads MDHEN; CDR2 reads SYDVKM. Trimming took off 6 bases at V and 3 bases at J, with 18 bases between the two ends. The CDR3 consists of 15 residues. CDR3 nucleotides: TGTGCCAGCAGAGTTGGAGGAGCGGAGGGCTACGAGCAGTACTTC. Translation: CASRVGGAEGYEQYF.

This clonotype was seen a handful of times. The chain has TRBV11-2 and TRBJ2-2; D is unresolved. The germline CDR1 and CDR2 sequences are SGHAT and FQNNGV. V was pared by 2 bases and J by 2 bases, with 6 bases between. The CDR3 is 14 amino acids. CDR3: CASSLHFNTGELFF. The DNA for the CDR3 is TGTGCCAGCAGCTTACACTTTAACACCGGGGAGCTGTTTTTT.

The chain uses TRBV5-1 and TRBJ2-2, with D perhaps TRBD2 (5 bases). There are 16 residues in the CDR3. Trimming took off 0 bases at V and 4 bases at J, with 13 bases between the two ends. CDR1 and CDR2 (germline): SGHRS, YFSETQ. Here the CDR3 DNA reads TGCGCCAGCAGCTTGGGAGGGCGCCGGAGCACCGGGGAGCTGTTTTTT. The encoded protein is CASSLGGRRSTGELFF.

This clonotype was observed a handful of times. The chain recombines TRBV9 with TRBJ1-5, with D unresolved. Germline values: CDR1 SGDLS, CDR2 YYNGEE. The germline V and J ends were trimmed by 5 bases and 7 bases, with 4 bases remaining between them. The CDR3 is 10 amino acids. The CDR3 region is CASRGQPQHF. Written as DNA, the CDR3 is TGTGCCAGCAGAGGACAGCCCCAGCATTTT.